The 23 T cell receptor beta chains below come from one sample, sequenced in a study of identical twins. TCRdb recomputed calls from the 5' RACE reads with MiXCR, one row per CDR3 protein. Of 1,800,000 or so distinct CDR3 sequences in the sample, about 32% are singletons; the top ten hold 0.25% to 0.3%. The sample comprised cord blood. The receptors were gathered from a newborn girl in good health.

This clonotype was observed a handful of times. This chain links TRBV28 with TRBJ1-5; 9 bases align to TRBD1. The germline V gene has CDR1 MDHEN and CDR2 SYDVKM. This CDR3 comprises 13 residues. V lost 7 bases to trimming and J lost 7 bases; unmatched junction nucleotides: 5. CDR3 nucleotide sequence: TGTGCCAGCAAGACAGGGGGAAGCCAGCCCCAGCATTTT. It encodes CASKTGGSQPQHF.

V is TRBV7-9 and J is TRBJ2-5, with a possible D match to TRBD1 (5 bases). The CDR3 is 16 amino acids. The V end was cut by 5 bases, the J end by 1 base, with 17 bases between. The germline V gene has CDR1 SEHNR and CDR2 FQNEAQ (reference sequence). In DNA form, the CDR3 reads TGTGCCAGCAGCAGCGTAATCCAGGGAACCCAAGAGACCCAGTACTTC. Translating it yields CASSSVIQGTQETQYF.

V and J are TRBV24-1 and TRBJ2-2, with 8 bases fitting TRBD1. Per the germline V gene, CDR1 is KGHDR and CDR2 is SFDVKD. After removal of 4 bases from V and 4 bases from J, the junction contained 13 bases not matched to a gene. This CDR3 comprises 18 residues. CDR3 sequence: CATSEWTGRRSGTGELFF. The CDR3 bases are TGTGCCACCAGTGAATGGACAGGGCGACGAAGTGGCACCGGGGAGCTGTTTTTT.

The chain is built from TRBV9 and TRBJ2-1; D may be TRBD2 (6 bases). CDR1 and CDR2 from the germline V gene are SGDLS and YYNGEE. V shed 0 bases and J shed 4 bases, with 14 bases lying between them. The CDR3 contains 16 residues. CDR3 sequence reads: CASSVAEGLVYNEQFF. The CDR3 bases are TGTGCCAGCAGCGTAGCTGAGGGACTGGTTTACAATGAGCAGTTCTTC.

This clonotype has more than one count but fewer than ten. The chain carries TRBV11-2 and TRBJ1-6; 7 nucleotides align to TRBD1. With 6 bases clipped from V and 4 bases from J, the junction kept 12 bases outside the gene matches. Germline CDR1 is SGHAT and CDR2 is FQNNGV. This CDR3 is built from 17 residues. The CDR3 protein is CASRPMGQGGYNSPLHF. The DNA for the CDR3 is TGTGCCAGCAGACCAATGGGCCAGGGGGGTTATAATTCACCCCTCCACTTT.

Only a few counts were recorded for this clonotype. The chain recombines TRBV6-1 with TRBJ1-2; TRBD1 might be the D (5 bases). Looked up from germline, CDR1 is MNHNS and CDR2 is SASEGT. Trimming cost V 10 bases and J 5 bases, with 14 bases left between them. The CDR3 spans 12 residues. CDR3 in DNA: TGTGCCACCAGACAGTACCTTTATGGCTACACCTTC. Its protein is CATRQYLYGYTF.

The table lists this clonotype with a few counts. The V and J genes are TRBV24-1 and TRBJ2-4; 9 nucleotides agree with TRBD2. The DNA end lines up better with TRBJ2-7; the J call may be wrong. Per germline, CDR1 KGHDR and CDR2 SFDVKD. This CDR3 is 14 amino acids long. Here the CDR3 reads CATSPLAGTYEQYF. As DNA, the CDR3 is TGTGCCACCAGTCCCCTAGCGGGAACCTACGAGCAGTACTTC.

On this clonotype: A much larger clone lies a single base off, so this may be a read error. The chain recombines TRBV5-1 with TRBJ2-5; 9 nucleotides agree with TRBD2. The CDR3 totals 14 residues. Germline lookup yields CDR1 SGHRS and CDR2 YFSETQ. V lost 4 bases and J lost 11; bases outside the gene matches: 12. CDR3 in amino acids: CASSVAGVNNEQYF. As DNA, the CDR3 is TGCGCCAGCAGCGTAGCGGGAGTAAACAATGAGCAGTACTTC.

The CDR3 coding sequence is TGTGCCAGCAGCCAAGGAAGTAGTCTCACGCAGTATTTT. This translates into CASSQGSSLTQYF. The J gene is TRBJ2-3, the V gene TRBV3-1; D gene uncertain. Trimming left V 1 base short and J 9 bases short, with 11 bases between. The CDR3 has 13 residues. Germline values: CDR1 LGHDT, CDR2 YNNKEL (reference sequence).

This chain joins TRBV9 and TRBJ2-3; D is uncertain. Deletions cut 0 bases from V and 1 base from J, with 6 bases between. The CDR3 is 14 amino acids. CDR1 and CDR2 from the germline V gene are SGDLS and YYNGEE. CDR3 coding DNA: TGTGCCAGCAGCGTAGGTCGCCGCACAGATACGCAGTATTTT. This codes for CASSVGRRTDTQYF. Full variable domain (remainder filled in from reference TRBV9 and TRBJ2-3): DSGVTQTPKHLITATGQRVTLRCSPRSGDLSVYWYQQSLDQGLQFLIQYYNGEERAKGNILERFSAQQFPDLHSELNLSSLELGDSALYFCASSVGRRTDTQYFGPGTRLTVL.

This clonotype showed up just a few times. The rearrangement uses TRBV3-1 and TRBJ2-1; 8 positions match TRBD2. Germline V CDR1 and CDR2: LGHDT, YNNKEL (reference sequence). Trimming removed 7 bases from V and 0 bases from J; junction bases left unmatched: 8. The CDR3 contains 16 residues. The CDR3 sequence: CASTRLAKSSYNEQFF. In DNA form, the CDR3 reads TGTGCCAGCACTCGACTAGCGAAAAGCTCCTACAATGAGCAGTTCTTC.

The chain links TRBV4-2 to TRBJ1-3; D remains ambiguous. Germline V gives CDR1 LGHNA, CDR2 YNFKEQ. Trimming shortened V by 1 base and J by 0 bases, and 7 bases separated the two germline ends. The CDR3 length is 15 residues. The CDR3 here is CASSQGEVSGNTIYF. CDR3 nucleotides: TGTGCCAGCAGCCAAGGGGAGGTCTCTGGAAACACCATATATTTT.

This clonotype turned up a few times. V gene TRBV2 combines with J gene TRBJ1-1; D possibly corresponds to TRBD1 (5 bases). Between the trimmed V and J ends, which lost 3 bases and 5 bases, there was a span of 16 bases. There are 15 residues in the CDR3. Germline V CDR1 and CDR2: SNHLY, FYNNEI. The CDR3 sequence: CASSEGLPGRTEAFF. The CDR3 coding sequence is TGTGCCAGCAGTGAGGGACTGCCAGGGAGAACTGAAGCTTTCTTT.

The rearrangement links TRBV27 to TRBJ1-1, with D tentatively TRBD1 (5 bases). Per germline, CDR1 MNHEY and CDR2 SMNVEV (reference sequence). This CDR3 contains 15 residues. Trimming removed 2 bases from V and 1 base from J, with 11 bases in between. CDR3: CASSLRGLPNTEAFF. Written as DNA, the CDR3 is TGTGCCAGCAGTTTACGGGGGTTACCGAACACTGAAGCTTTCTTT.

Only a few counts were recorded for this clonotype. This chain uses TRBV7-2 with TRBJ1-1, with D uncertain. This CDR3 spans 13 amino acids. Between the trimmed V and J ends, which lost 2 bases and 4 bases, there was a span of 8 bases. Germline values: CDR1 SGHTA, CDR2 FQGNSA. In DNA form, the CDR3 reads TGTGCCAGCAGCTTATACAGTAGCACTGAAGCTTTCTTT. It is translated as CASSLYSSTEAFF.

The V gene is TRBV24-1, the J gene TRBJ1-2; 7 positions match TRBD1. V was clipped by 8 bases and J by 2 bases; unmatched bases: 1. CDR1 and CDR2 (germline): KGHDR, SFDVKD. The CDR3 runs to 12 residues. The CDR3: CATMGQNYGYTF. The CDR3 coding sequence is TGTGCCACCATGGGACAGAACTATGGCTACACCTTC.

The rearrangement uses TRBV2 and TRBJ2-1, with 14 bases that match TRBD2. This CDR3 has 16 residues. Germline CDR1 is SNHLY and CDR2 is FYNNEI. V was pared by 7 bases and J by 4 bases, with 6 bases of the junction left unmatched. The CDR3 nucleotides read TGTGCCAGCACGGCGGGACTAGCGGGAGATTACAATGAGCAGTTCTTC. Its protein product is CASTAGLAGDYNEQFF. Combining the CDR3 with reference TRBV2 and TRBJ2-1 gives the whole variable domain EPEVTQTPSHQVTQMGQEVILRCVPISNHLYFYWYRQILGQKVEFLVSFYNNEISEKSEIFDDQFSVERPDGSNFTLKIRSTKLEDSAMYFCASTAGLAGDYNEQFFGPGTRLTVL.

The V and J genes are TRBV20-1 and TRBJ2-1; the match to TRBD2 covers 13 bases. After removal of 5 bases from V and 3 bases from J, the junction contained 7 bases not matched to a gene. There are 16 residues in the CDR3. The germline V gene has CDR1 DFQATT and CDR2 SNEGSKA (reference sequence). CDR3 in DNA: TGCAGTGCTGTCCGACTAGCGGGAGGCCTCTACAATGAGCAGTTCTTC. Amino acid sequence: CSAVRLAGGLYNEQFF.

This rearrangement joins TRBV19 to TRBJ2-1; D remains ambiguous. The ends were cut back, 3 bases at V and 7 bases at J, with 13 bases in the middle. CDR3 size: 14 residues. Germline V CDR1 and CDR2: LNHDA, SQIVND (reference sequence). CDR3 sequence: CASSILDYRNEQFF. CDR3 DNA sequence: TGTGCCAGTAGTATCCTAGATTATAGGAATGAGCAGTTCTTC.

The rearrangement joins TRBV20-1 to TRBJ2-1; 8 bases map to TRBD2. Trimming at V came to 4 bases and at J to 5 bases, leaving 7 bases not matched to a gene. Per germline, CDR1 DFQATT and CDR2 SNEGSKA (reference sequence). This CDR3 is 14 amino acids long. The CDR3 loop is CSAKRLARDNEQFF. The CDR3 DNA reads TGCAGTGCTAAGCGACTAGCGCGAGACAATGAGCAGTTCTTC.

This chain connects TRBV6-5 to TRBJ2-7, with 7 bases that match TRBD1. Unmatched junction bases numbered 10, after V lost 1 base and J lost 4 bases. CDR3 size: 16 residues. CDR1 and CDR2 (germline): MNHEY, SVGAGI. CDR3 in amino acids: CASSYFFQGVGYEQYF. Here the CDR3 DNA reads TGTGCCAGCAGTTACTTTTTCCAGGGGGTAGGATACGAGCAGTACTTC.

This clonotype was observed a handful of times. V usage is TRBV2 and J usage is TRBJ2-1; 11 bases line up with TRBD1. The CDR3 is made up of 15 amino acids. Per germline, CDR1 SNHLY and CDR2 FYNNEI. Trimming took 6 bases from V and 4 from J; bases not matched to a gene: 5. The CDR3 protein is CASRQGQGDYNEQFF. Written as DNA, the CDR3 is TGTGCCAGCAGACAGGGACAGGGGGATTACAATGAGCAGTTCTTC. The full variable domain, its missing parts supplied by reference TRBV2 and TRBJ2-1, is EPEVTQTPSHQVTQMGQEVILRCVPISNHLYFYWYRQILGQKVEFLVSFYNNEISEKSEIFDDQFSVERPDGSNFTLKIRSTKLEDSAMYFCASRQGQGDYNEQFFGPGTRLTVL.

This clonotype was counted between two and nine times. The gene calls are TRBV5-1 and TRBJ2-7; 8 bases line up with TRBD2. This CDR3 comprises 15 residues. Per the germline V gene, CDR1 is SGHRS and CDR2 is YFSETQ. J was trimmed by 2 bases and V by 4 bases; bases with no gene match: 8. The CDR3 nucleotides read TGCGCCAGCAGCGCCATAGCGGGGCAAACCTACGAGCAGTACTTC. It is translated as CASSAIAGQTYEQYF.